The rows below give T cell receptor beta chains drawn from one sample of a study of T-cell memory formation after mild COVID-19. TCRdb reanalysed the 5' RACE reads using MiXCR and keeps one entry per CDR3 protein. The table has about 470,000 distinct CDR3 sequences, 20% to 30% seen once. The sample was PBMCs or a T cell subset sorted from them (not recorded which). These receptors all stem from an adult woman who had mild COVID-19 (a few samples of this study predate the infection). Cell type and time point are not known. Both conserved end residues are part of each CDR3. Fields, in order: J gene, clone size, D gene, V gene, CDR3 length, CDR3 DNA, CDR3 protein. D genes are given only for firm matches. Some rows have no size entry. The others give once, few or many, or a class for an expanded clone.

TRBJ1-1	-	TRBD1	TRBV12-3/TRBV12-4	15	TGTGCCAGCAGTAAATTGACAGGGGCGAACACTGAAGCTTTCTTT	CASSKLTGANTEAFF
TRBJ2-3	few	-	TRBV6-1	13	TGTGCCAGCAGTGAAAACCCCCTAGATACGCAGTATTTT	CASSENPLDTQYF
TRBJ2-1	-	TRBD2	TRBV9	16	TGTGCCAGCAGCTCACTAGCGGGGGGGCAGGGCAATGAGCAGTTCTTC	CASSSLAGGQGNEQFF
TRBJ2-7	-	TRBD2	TRBV5-1	15	TGCGCCAGCAGCCGTTTCCCAGAGCGGGGAAGCGAGCAGTACTTC	CASSRFPERGSEQYF
TRBJ2-3	-	-	TRBV29-1	12	TGCAGCGCGGTTTGGGGGACAGATACGCAGTATTTT	CSAVWGTDTQYF
TRBJ2-7	-	-	TRBV5-5	15	TGTGCCAGCACCCTCCGGGACTCGTTTTCCAACGAGCAGTACTTC	CASTLRDSFSNEQYF
TRBJ2-1	-	-	TRBV7-2	14	TGTGCCAGCAGCTTAGGAGGTGGGTACGGTGAGCAGTTCTTC	CASSLGGGYGEQFF
TRBJ2-3	few	-	TRBV2	15	TGTGCCAGCAGTGGATTTACAGGGTCCACAGATACGCAGTATTTT	CASSGFTGSTDTQYF
TRBJ2-5	once	-	TRBV30	15	TGTGCCTGGAGTGAGGAAGGGAGGAACCAAGAGACCCAGTACTTC	CAWSEEGRNQETQYF
TRBJ1-2	-	-	TRBV5-4	14	TGTGCCAGCAGCTTGGTGGGAGGGGACTATGGCTACACCTTC	CASSLVGGDYGYTF
TRBJ1-6	few	-	TRBV20-1	14	TGCAGTGCTAGAGATCCCTCCCCTAATTCACCCCTCCACTTT	CSARDPSPNSPLHF
TRBJ1-6	-	-	TRBV12-3/TRBV12-4	14	TGTGCCAGCAGTTTCCGGGGGGCAAATTCACCCCTCCACTTT	CASSFRGANSPLHF
TRBJ1-2	few	-	TRBV7-9	12	TGTGCCAGCAGCGCAACGGGGGTTGGCTACACCTTC	CASSATGVGYTF
TRBJ2-4	-	-	TRBV29-1	15	TGCAGCGGAATTGACCTCGGCTCCACCAAAAACATTCAGTACTTC	CSGIDLGSTKNIQYF